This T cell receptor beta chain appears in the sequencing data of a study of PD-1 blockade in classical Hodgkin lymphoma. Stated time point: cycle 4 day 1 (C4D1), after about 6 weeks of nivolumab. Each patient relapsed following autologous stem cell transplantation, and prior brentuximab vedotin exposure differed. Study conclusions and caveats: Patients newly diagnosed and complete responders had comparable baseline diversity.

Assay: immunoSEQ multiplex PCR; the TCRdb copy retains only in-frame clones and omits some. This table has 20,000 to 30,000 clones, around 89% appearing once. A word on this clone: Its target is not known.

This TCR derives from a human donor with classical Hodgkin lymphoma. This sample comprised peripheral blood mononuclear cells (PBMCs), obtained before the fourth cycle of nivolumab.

In nucleotides, the CDR3 is TGCGCCAGCAGCAAAGGACTAGCGGGGGGTAGTACAGATACGCAGTATTTT. This gives the protein CASSKGLAGGSTDTQYF. This chain uses TRBV4-1 with TRBJ2-3; 14 bases align to TRBD2. CDR1 MGHRA and CDR2 YSYEKL come from the germline V gene. The ends lost 5 bases at V and 3 bases at J; junction bases unmatched: 7. The CDR3 runs 17 residues.